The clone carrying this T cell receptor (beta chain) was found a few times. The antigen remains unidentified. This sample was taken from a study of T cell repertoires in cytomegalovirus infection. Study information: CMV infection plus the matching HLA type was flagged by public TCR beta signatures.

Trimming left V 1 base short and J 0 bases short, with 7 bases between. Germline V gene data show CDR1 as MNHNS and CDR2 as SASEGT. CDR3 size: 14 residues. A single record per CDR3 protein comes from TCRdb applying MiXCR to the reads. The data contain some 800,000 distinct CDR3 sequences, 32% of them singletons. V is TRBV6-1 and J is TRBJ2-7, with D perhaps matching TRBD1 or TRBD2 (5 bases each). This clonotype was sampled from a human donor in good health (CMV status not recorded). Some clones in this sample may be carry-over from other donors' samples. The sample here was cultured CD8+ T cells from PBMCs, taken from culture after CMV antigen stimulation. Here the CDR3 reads CASSEGGDSYEQYF. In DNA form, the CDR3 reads TGTGCCAGCAGTGAAGGAGGGGACTCCTACGAGCAGTACTTC.